The 23 T cell receptor beta chains presented below share a single source sample, sequenced in a study of T-cell memory formation after mild COVID-19. A single record per CDR3 protein comes from TCRdb applying MiXCR to the 5' RACE reads. The table has about 340,000 distinct CDR3 sequences, around 14% seen once; the top ten hold roughly 22%. Material: PBMCs or a T cell subset sorted from them (not recorded which). The source of these receptors is a man in his late teens or twenties who had mild COVID-19 (a few samples of this study predate the infection). Cell type and time point are not known.

This clonotype was recorded many times. The chain employs TRBV6-5 and TRBJ1-5; perhaps TRBD1 as D (6 bases). There are 12 residues in the CDR3. From germline, CDR1 is MNHEY and CDR2 SVGAGI. The germline V and J ends were trimmed by 8 bases and 5 bases, with 10 bases remaining between them. CDR3 DNA sequence: TGTGCCAGCGGGGGCGCGGATCAGCCCCAGCATTTT. Encoded protein: CASGGADQPQHF.

The table lists this clonotype with a few counts. V gene TRBV20-1 combines with J gene TRBJ2-5, with D perhaps TRBD1 (7 bases). V was trimmed by 6 bases and J by 5 bases, leaving 16 bases between them. Germline V gene lookup returns CDR1 DFQATT and CDR2 SNEGSKA (reference sequence). The CDR3 is made up of 13 amino acids. CDR3 residues: CSATPGGKETQYF. Written as DNA, the CDR3 is TGCAGTGCCACTCCAGGGGGGAAGGAGACCCAGTACTTC.

This clonotype was observed at least ten times. The V call is TRBV4-3, the J call TRBJ2-6, with D possibly matching TRBD2 (5 bases). The germline CDR1 and CDR2 sequences are LGHNA and YSLEER. Trimming removed 1 base from V and 4 bases from J, with 11 bases in between. This CDR3 is built from 16 residues. CDR3 residues: CASSQVRETGANVLTF. The DNA of the CDR3 is TGCGCCAGCAGCCAAGTGAGGGAAACAGGGGCCAACGTCCTGACTTTC.

This clonotype was observed at least ten times. The chain uses TRBV11-2 and TRBJ2-5; D may be TRBD2 (6 bases). V lost 3 bases and J lost 2, with 10 bases in between. Looked up from germline, CDR1 is SGHAT and CDR2 is FQNNGV. The CDR3 covers 14 residues. The CDR3 nucleotides are TGTGCCAGCAGCTTGGAACTAGCACAAGAGACCCAGTACTTC. It codes for CASSLELAQETQYF. Full variable domain (remainder filled in from reference TRBV11-2 and TRBJ2-5): EAGVAQSPRYKIIEKRQSVAFWCNPISGHATLYWYQQILGQGPKLLIQFQNNGVVDDSQLPKDRFSAERLKGVDSTLKIQPAKLEDSAVYLCASSLELAQETQYFGPGTRLLVL.

Points on this clonotype: One end of the junction is discordant with germline, which a read error may explain. The chain has TRBV10-3 and TRBJ1-1; D is uncertain. Germline values: CDR1 ENHRY, CDR2 SYGVKD. The CDR3 loop spans 13 amino acids. The CDR3 is CAISDTLNTEAFF. DNA for the CDR3: TGTGCCATAAGTGATACCCTGAACACTGAAGCTTTCTTT.

V is TRBV7-2 and J is TRBJ1-1; D uncertain. There are 13 residues in the CDR3. V lost 5 bases, J lost 10 bases, and 17 bases lay in between. The germline CDR1 and CDR2 sequences are SGHTA and FQGNSA. CDR3 sequence reads: CASSPRGEQVAFF. The CDR3, as DNA: TGTGCCAGCAGCCCCCGCGGGGAGCAGGTAGCTTTCTTT.

The rearrangement uses TRBV20-1 and TRBJ2-3; TRBD1 matches 7 bases. The junction had 11 bases not matched to a gene; V was cut back by 4 bases and J by 4 bases. The germline V gene has CDR1 DFQATT and CDR2 SNEGSKA (reference sequence). There are 15 residues in the CDR3. CDR3 DNA sequence: TGCAGTGCTAAGCGTTTAGAGGGGGCGGCAGATACGCAGTATTTT. It translates to CSAKRLEGAADTQYF.

The J gene is TRBJ2-1, the V gene TRBV5-1; D gene uncertain. CDR1 and CDR2 from the germline V gene are SGHRS and YFSETQ. The CDR3 sequence is 14 residues long. Trimming took off 4 bases at V and 7 bases at J, with 15 bases between the two ends. The CDR3 coding sequence is TGCGCCAGCAGCCACGAAAGGGCAGGTAATGAGCAGTTCTTC. This sequence encodes CASSHERAGNEQFF.

This clonotype has a handful of counts. The rearrangement links TRBV7-8 to TRBJ2-7, with D tentatively TRBD1 or TRBD2 (6 bases each). Germline values: CDR1 SGHVS, CDR2 FQNEAQ. V lost 1 base to trimming and J lost 5 bases, with 12 bases between them. CDR3 length equals 14 residues. The CDR3 bases are TGTGCCAGCAGCTTAGTGGGGGGCTGGGACGAGCAGTACTTC. This translates into CASSLVGGWDEQYF.

Here the CDR3 DNA reads TGCAGTGCTAGAGGACCCGGGACAGGGTATGGCTACACCTTC. Its protein is CSARGPGTGYGYTF. The genes are TRBV20-1 and TRBJ1-2, with TRBD1 matching 9 bases. CDR1 DFQATT and CDR2 SNEGSKA come from the germline V gene (reference sequence). V gave up 1 base and J gave up 5 bases; unmatched junction bases: 5. The CDR3 has 14 residues.

This clonotype was recorded once. The rearrangement joins TRBV6-5 to TRBJ2-3; D may match TRBD1 or TRBD2 (5 bases each). V lost 5 bases to trimming and J lost 2 bases, with 14 bases between them. The CDR3 has 15 amino acids. The V gene's germline CDR1 is MNHEY and CDR2 SVGAGI. Written as DNA, the CDR3 is TGTGCCAGCAGTCCCTCGGGACCTCCCACAGATACGCAGTATTTT. Its protein product is CASSPSGPPTDTQYF.

This clonotype showed up many times. The chain has TRBV20-1 and TRBJ2-3; 13 bases map to TRBD2. CDR1 and CDR2 from the germline V gene are DFQATT and SNEGSKA (reference sequence). V lost 1 base, J lost 4 bases, and 11 bases stayed unmatched. The CDR3 is 18 amino acids. The CDR3 DNA sequence: TGCAGTGCTAGAGCTACTAGCGGGGGGGCCGTGAGCCCAGATACGCAGTATTTT. Translated: CSARATSGGAVSPDTQYF.

This clonotype was seen more than once but under ten times. The chain carries TRBV7-2 and TRBJ2-3; the D is unclear. The V and J ends lost 0 bases and 2 bases respectively, with 6 bases between them. This CDR3 contains 14 residues. Germline V gene data show CDR1 as SGHTA and CDR2 as FQGNSA. The CDR3 DNA is TGTGCCAGCAGCTTAGCTCACTTCACAGATACGCAGTATTTT. Protein: CASSLAHFTDTQYF.

The chain has TRBV5-1 and TRBJ1-4, with 8 positions matching TRBD1. Germline V lookup: CDR1 SGHRS, CDR2 YFSETQ. Trimming cost V 4 bases and J 3 bases; bases outside gene matches: 8. The CDR3 consists of 16 residues. CDR3 sequence: CASSLGQVSPNEKLFF. CDR3 coding DNA: TGCGCCAGCAGCCTGGGACAGGTTTCTCCTAATGAAAAACTGTTTTTT.

The V gene is TRBV6-5, the J gene TRBJ1-3; D gene unclear. CDR3 length equals 15 residues. V was clipped by 6 bases and J by 0 bases, with 12 bases between them. Germline loops: CDR1 MNHEY, CDR2 SVGAGI. The CDR3 sequence is CASRPYKSSGNTIYF. CDR3 coding DNA: TGTGCCAGCAGACCCTACAAGAGCTCTGGAAACACCATATATTTT.

The chain employs TRBV5-1 and TRBJ2-1; either TRBD1 or TRBD2 may fit D (5 bases each). The CDR3 has 14 amino acids. Trimming shortened V by 3 bases and J by 5 bases, and 12 bases separated the two germline ends. Germline V gene data show CDR1 as SGHRS and CDR2 as YFSETQ. The CDR3 nucleotides are TGCGCCAGCAGCTCCTCTCCGGGGCACAATGAGCAGTTCTTC. As protein: CASSSSPGHNEQFF.

The table lists this clonotype with a few counts. The genes are TRBV20-1 and TRBJ1-2; no definite D call. Germline lookup yields CDR1 DFQATT and CDR2 SNEGSKA (reference sequence). V was trimmed by 3 bases and J by 2 bases, leaving 13 bases between them. The CDR3 has 14 residues. The CDR3 loop is CSASSHGGNYGYTF. As DNA, the CDR3 is TGCAGTGCTAGTTCCCACGGAGGGAACTATGGCTACACCTTC.

The gene calls are TRBV15 and TRBJ1-2, with TRBD1 as a possible D gene (5 bases). Germline V gene sequence: CDR1 LNHNV, CDR2 YYDKDF (reference sequence). The length of the CDR3 is 12 residues. V shed 0 bases and J shed 7 bases, with 6 bases lying between them. Written as DNA, the CDR3 is TGTGCCACCAGCAGAGATGGGGGTGGCTACACCTTC. It yields the protein CATSRDGGGYTF.

This clonotype came up many times. The chain links TRBV5-8 to TRBJ2-1; D possibly matches TRBD1 or TRBD2 (5 bases each). Germline values: CDR1 SGHTS, CDR2 YDEGEE. The V end lost 4 bases, the J end lost 5 bases, and 10 bases lay between the germline ends. The CDR3 sequence is 13 residues long. CDR3 nucleotides: TGTGCCAGCAGCCCCTGGGACGACAATGAGCAGTTCTTC. It translates to CASSPWDDNEQFF. The full variable domain, its missing parts supplied by reference TRBV5-8 and TRBJ2-1, is EAGVTQSPTHLIKTRGQQATLRCSPISGHTSVYWYQQALGLGLQFLLWYDEGEERNRGNFPPRFSGRQFPNYSSELNVNALELEDSALYLCASSPWDDNEQFFGPGTRLTVL.

The gene calls are TRBV20-1 and TRBJ1-1; D gene unclear. The V and J ends lost 5 bases and 3 bases respectively, with 10 bases between them. Germline-derived CDR1 and CDR2 are DFQATT and SNEGSKA (reference sequence). The CDR3 totals 12 residues. CDR3 bases: TGCAGTGCTCAAGCCGGGTACACTGAAGCTTTCTTT. Protein: CSAQAGYTEAFF.

This clonotype was seen a handful of times. This chain links TRBV10-3 with TRBJ1-1; maybe TRBD1 (5 bases). Trimming took off 6 bases at V and 4 bases at J, with 21 bases between the two ends. The germline CDR1 and CDR2 sequences are ENHRY and SYGVKD. CDR3 size: 16 residues. CDR3 amino acids: CAIRLQVGSGGTEAFF. CDR3 nucleotides: TGTGCCATCAGGCTACAGGTAGGAAGTGGTGGCACTGAAGCTTTCTTT.

This clonotype was seen a handful of times. The CDR3 region has the DNA TGTGCCAGCAGTGTCCGGGGACAGTTATCCTACACCTTC. Protein product: CASSVRGQLSYTF. V is TRBV25-1 and J is TRBJ1-2; TRBD1 aligns across 7 bases. Germline V CDR1 and CDR2: MGHDK, SYGVNS. V trimming: 4 bases; J trimming: 10 bases; junction bases outside the gene matches: 9. The CDR3 totals 13 residues.

This clonotype was observed a handful of times. V gene TRBV12-3 or TRBV12-4 combines with J gene TRBJ1-3; D gene uncertain. Trimming cost V 5 bases and J 0 bases, with 11 bases left between them. The CDR3 length is 15 residues. The CDR3 protein is CASSIKRLSGNTIYF. CDR3 nucleotides: TGTGCCAGCAGTATAAAGAGACTCTCTGGAAACACCATATATTTT.